This T cell receptor (beta chain) is drawn from a study of shared clonotypes between healthy human individuals. General observations from the study: Memory subsets generally showed lower estimated richness than naive subsets.

TCRdb's copy holds only in-frame clones and misses some; the assay was immunoSEQ multiplex PCR. The sample consists of some 1 million clones, approximately 70% of them appearing once. As to this clone: The antigen is undetermined.

This clonotype originated in a man in his late teens or twenties in good health. The sequencing input was memory CD4+ T cells sorted from blood. As to subset: CD45RA-negative fraction.

The CDR3 spells CAWSRERGYTF. Here the CDR3 DNA reads TGTGCCTGGAGTAGAGAAAGGGGCTACACCTTC. This chain connects TRBV30 to TRBJ1-2; D ambiguous. Trimming removed 2 bases at V and 8 bases at J, with 9 bases between. There are 11 residues in the CDR3. From germline, CDR1 is GTSNPN and CDR2 SVGIG (reference sequence). Based on the CDR3 plus reference TRBV30 and TRBJ1-2, the full variable domain is SQTIHQWPATLVQPVGSPLSLECTVEGTSNPNLYWYRQAAGRGLQLLFYSVGIGQISSEVPQNLSASRPQDRQFILSSKKLLLSDSGFYLCAWSRERGYTFGSGTRLTVV.